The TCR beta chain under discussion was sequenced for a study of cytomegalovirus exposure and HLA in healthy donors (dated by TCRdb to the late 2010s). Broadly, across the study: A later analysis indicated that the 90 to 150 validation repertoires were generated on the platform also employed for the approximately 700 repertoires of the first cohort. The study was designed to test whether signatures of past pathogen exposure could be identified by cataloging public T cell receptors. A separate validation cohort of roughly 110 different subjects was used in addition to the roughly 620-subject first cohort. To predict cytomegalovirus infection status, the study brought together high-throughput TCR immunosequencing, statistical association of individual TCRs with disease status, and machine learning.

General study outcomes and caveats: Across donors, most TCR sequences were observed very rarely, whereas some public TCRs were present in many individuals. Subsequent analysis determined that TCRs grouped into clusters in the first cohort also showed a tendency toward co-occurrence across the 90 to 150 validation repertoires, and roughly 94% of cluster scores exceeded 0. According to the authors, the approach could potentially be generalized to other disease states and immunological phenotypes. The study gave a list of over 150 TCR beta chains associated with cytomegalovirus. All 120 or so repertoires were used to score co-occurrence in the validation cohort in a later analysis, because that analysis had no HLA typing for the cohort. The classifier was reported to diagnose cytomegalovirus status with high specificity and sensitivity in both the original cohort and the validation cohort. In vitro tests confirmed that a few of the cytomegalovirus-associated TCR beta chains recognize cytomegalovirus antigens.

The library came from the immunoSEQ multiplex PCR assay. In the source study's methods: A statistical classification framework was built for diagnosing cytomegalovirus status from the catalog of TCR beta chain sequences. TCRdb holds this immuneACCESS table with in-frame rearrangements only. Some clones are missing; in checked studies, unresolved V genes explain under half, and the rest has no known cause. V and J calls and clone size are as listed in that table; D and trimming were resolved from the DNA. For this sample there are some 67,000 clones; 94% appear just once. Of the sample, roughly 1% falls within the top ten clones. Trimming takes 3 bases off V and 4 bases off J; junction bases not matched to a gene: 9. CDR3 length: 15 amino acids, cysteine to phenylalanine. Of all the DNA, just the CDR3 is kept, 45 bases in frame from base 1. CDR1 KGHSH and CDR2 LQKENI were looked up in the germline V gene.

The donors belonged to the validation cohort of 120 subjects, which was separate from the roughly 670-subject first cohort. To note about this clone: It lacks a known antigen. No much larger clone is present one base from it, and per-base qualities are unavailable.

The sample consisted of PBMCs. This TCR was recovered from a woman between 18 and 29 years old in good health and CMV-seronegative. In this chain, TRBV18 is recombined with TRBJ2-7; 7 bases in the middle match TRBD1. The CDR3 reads CASSPQGGTDYEQYF. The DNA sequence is TGTGCCAGCTCACCCCAAGGTGGGACAGATTACGAGCAGTACTTC. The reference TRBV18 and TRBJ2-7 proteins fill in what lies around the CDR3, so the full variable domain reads NAGVMQNPRHLVRRRGQEARLRCSPMKGHSHVYWYRQLPEEGLKFMVYLQKENIIDESGMPKERFSAEFPKEGPSILRIQQVVRGDSAAYFCASSPQGGTDYEQYFGPGTRLTVT.